One sample yielded the 3 T cell receptor beta chains listed below, sequenced in a study of blood T cell repertoires in COVID-19. Method: immunoSEQ multiplex PCR; TCRdb's copy keeps in-frame clones and lacks some. The table includes approximately 90,000 clones, 85% detected once. Material for sequencing was peripheral blood. Source of these receptors: an older man with acute or convalescent COVID-19.

The rearrangement links TRBV29-1 to TRBJ2-7, with 7 positions matching TRBD1. With V trimmed by 7 bases and J by 2 bases, 5 bases remained unmatched. The CDR3 totals 12 residues. Germline V gives CDR1 SQVTM, CDR2 ANQGSEA. The CDR3 loop is CSARGSAYEQYF. CDR3 DNA sequence: TGCAGCGCCAGGGGGTCTGCCTACGAGCAGTACTTC.

The rearrangement links TRBV12-2 to TRBJ1-1; TRBD1 is taken as the D call from the table, unchecked against the DNA. TRBV12-2 is a pseudogene locus. The CDR3 contains 14 residues. The CDR3 sequence is CASRFDRGLGATFF. The CDR3 bases are TGTGCAAGTCGCTTCGACAGGGGGCTGGGGGCAACTTTCTTT.

The chain carries TRBV27 and TRBJ2-2; 12 bases align to TRBD2. V lost 5 bases to trimming and J lost 4 bases; unmatched junction nucleotides: 11. This CDR3 spans 18 amino acids. Germline CDR1 reads MNHEY; CDR2 reads SMNVEV (reference sequence). The CDR3 DNA is TGTGCCAGCAGTCCCCTGGGACTAGCGGGCCCCCCCACCGGGGAGCTGTTTTTT. Its protein is CASSPLGLAGPPTGELFF.